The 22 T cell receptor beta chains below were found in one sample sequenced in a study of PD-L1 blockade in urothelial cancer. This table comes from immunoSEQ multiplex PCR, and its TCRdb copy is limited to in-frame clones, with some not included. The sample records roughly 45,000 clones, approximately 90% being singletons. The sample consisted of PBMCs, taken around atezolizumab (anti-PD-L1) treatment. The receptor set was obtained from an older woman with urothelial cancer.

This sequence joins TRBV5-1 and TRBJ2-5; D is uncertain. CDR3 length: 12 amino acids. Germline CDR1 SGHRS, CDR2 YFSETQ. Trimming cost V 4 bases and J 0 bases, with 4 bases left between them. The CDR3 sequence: CASSPYQETQYF. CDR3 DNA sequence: TGCGCCAGCAGCCCGTACCAAGAGACCCAGTACTTC.

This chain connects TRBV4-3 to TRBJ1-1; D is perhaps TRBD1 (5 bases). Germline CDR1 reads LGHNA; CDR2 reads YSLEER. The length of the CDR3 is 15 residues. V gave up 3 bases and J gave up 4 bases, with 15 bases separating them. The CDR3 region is CASSQDYWGTTEAFF. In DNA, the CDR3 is TGCGCCAGCAGCCAGGACTACTGGGGGACCACTGAAGCTTTCTTT.

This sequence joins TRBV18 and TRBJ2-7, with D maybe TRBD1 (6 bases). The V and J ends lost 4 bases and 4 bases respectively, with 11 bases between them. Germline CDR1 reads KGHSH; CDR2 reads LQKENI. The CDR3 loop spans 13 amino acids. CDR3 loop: CASSQGVLYEQYF. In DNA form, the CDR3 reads TGTGCCAGCTCACAGGGGGTCCTATACGAGCAGTACTTC.

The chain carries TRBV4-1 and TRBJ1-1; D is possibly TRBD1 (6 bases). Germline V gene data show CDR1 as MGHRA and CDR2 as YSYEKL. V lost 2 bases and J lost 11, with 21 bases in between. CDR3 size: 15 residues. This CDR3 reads CASSQIRTGSVGAFF. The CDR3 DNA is TGCGCCAGCAGCCAAATACGAACAGGGTCGGTCGGGGCTTTCTTT.

CDR3 region: CASSQDRAYNEQFF. The CDR3 coding sequence is TGTGCCAGTAGTCAGGACAGGGCATACAATGAGCAGTTCTTC. The V call is TRBV19, the J call TRBJ2-1; TRBD1 matches at 8 bases. The CDR3 extends over 14 amino acids. CDR1 and CDR2 from the germline V gene are LNHDA and SQIVND (reference sequence). V lost 5 bases, J lost 4 bases, and 4 bases stayed unmatched.

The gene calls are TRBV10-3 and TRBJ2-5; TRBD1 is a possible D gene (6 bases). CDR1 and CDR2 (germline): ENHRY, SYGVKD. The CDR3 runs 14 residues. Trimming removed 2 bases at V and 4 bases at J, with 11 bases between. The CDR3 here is CAISELQGSETQYF. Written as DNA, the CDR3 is TGTGCCATCAGTGAGCTACAGGGTTCAGAGACCCAGTACTTC.

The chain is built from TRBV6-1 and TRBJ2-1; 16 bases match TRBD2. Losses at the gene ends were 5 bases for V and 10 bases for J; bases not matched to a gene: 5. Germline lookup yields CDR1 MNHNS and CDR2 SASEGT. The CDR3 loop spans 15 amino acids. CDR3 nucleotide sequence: TGTGCCAGCAGTTCCGGGACTAGCGGGGGGGCGGAGCAGTTCTTC. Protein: CASSSGTSGGAEQFF.

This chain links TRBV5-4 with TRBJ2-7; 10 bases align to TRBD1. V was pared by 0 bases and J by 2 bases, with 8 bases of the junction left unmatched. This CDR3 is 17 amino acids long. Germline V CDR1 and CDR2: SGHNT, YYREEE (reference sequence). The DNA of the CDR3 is TGTGCCAGCAGCTTGGGGACAGGGGGTTCGGCTACCTACGAGCAGTACTTC. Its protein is CASSLGTGGSATYEQYF. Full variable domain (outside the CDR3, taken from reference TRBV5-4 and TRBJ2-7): ETGVTQSPTHLIKTRGQQVTLRCSSQSGHNTVSWYQQALGQGPQFIFQYYREEENGRGNFPPRFSGLQFPNYSSELNVNALELDDSALYLCASSLGTGGSATYEQYFGPGTRLTVT.

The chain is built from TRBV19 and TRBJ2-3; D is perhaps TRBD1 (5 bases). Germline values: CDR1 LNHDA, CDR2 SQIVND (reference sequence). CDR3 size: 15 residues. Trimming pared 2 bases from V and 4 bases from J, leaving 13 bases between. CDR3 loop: CASSITQGWSDTQYF. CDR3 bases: TGTGCCAGTAGTATAACCCAGGGATGGTCAGATACGCAGTATTTT.

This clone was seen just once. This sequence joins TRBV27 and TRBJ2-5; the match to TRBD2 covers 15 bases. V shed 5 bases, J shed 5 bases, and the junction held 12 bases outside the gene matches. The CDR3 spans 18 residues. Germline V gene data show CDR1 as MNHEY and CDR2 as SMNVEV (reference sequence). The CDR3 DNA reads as TGTGCCAGCAGTCCCGGACTAGCGGGGGGGCCCCTAACGGAGACCCAGTACTTC. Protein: CASSPGLAGGPLTETQYF.

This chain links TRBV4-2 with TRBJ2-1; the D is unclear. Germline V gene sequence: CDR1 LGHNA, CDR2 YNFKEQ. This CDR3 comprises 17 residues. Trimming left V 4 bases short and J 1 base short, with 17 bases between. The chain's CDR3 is CASSLPYEEFSYNEQFF. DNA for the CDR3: TGTGCCAGCAGCCTACCTTATGAGGAGTTTTCCTACAATGAGCAGTTCTTC.

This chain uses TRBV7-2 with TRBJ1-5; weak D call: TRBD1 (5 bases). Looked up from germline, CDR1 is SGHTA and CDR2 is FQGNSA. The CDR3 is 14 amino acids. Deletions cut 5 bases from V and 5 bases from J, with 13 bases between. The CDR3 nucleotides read TGTGCCAGCAGCACGGGGGGGGGAGATCAGCCCCAGCATTTT. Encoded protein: CASSTGGGDQPQHF.

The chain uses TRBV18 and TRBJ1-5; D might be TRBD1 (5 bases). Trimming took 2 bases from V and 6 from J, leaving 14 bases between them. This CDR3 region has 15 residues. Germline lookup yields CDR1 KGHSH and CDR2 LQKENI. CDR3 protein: CASSPWAGTLQPQHF. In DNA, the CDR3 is TGTGCCAGCTCACCATGGGCAGGGACTCTTCAGCCCCAGCATTTT.

CDR3 amino acids: CAWHNQPQHF. In DNA form, the CDR3 reads TGTGCCTGGCATAATCAGCCCCAGCATTTT. This chain uses TRBV30 with TRBJ1-5; D gene uncertain. The CDR3 is made up of 10 amino acids. Germline-derived CDR1 and CDR2 are GTSNPN and SVGIG (reference sequence). V gave up 5 bases and J gave up 4 bases, with 3 bases separating them.

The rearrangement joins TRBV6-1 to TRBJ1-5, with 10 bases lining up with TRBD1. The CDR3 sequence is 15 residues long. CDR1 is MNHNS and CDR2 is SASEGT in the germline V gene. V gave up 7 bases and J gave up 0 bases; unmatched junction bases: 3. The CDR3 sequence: CASMGTGDSNQPQHF. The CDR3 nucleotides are TGTGCCAGCATGGGGACAGGGGATAGCAATCAGCCCCAGCATTTT.

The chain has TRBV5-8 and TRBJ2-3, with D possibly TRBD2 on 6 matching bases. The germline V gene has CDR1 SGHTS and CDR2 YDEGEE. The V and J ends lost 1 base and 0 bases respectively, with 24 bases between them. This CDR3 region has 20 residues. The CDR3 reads CASSLLFLVRGLISTDTQYF. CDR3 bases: TGTGCCAGCAGCTTGCTTTTTTTGGTCCGCGGACTAATAAGCACAGATACGCAGTATTTT.

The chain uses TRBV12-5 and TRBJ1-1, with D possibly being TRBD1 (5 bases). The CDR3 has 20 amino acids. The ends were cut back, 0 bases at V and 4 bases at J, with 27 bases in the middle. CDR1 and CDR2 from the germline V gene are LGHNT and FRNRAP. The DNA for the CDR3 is TGTGCTAGTGGTTTGGTACTCCCCAGCGTCAATCCCAGGAGGGGCACTGAAGCTTTCTTT. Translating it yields CASGLVLPSVNPRRGTEAFF.

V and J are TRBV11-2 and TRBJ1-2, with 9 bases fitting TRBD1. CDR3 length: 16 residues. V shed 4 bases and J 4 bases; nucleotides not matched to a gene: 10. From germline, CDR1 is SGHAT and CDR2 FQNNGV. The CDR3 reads CASSSKPQDRGYGYTF. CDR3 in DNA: TGTGCCAGCAGCTCAAAACCTCAGGACAGGGGCTATGGCTACACCTTC.

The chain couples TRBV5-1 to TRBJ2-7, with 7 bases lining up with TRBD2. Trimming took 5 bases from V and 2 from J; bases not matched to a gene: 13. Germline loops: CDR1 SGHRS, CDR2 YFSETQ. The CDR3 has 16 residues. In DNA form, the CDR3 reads TGCGCCAGCAGTCCGTCCTTTCGGGGAGGGCCCTACGAGCAGTACTTC. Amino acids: CASSPSFRGGPYEQYF.

CDR3 region: CASSVGTSGGTDTQYF. The CDR3 DNA follows: TGTGCCAGCAGCGTAGGGACTAGCGGGGGGACAGATACGCAGTATTTT. V gene TRBV9 combines with J gene TRBJ2-3; 14 nucleotides agree with TRBD2. V lost 0 bases, J lost 3 bases, and 0 bases stayed unmatched. Germline V gives CDR1 SGDLS, CDR2 YYNGEE. The length of the CDR3 is 16 residues.

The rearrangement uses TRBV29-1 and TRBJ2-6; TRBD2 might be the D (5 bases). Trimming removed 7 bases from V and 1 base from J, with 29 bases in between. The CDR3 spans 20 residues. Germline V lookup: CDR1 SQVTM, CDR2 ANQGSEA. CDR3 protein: CSALGRTRNESVSGANVLTF. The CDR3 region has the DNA TGCAGCGCCCTGGGAAGGACTCGAAACGAGTCGGTATCTGGGGCCAACGTCCTGACTTTC.

The DNA of the CDR3 is TGTGCCAGCAGTCCCCCCAGGGGAGAGGGTAATCCCCAGCATTTT. Its translation is CASSPPRGEGNPQHF. J is TRBJ1-5 and V is TRBV28; D may be TRBD1 (6 bases). This CDR3 spans 15 amino acids. V shed 5 bases and J shed 10 bases, with 21 bases lying between them. Per the germline V gene, CDR1 is MDHEN and CDR2 is SYDVKM. Drawing the rest from reference TRBV28 and TRBJ1-5, the complete variable domain is DVKVTQSSRYLVKRTGEKVFLECVQDMDHENMFWYRQDPGLGLRLIYFSYDVKMKEKGDIPEGYSVSREKKERFSLILESASTNQTSMYLCASSPPRGEGNPQHFGDGTRLSIL.